These T cell receptor beta chains were read from a single sample in a study of CD4 T cells in relation to SARS-CoV-2 and coronaviruses. Generated by immunoSEQ multiplex PCR, the TCRdb table keeps only in-frame clones and is missing some. The table records 20,000 to 25,000 clones, about 76% of them present only once. No cognate antigen is known for these TCRs. Sequencing was done on a sample of CD4+ T cells from PBMCs, cultured in vitro. Source of these receptors: a human donor in good health. CDR3s include the opening cysteine and the closing phenylalanine or tryptophan. A D gene is named only where the DNA matches it firmly.

v_call	j_call	d_call	cdr3_aa
TRBV12-3/TRBV12-4	TRBJ2-5	NA	CASSLGAQETQYF
TRBV12-3/TRBV12-4	TRBJ2-7	NA	CASSSEQIYEQYF
TRBV5-4	TRBJ2-1	TRBD2	CASSGGLAGGKYNEQFF
TRBV3-1/TRBV3-2	TRBJ2-7	TRBD1	CASSQEGTAPYEQYF
TRBV4-1	TRBJ1-2	NA	CASSYTGESNYGYTF
TRBV4-2	TRBJ2-2	NA	CAGKLGENTGELFF
TRBV20-1	TRBJ2-1	NA	CSASNIWQGTYNEQFF
TRBV7-9	TRBJ1-5	TRBD1	CASSFGPDRGRGQPQHF
TRBV27	TRBJ2-1	NA	CASSLPRSSYNEQFF
TRBV14	TRBJ2-4	NA	CASSQEPGIKNIQYF
TRBV10-1	TRBJ1-1	TRBD1	CASAQDRVTEAFF
TRBV10-1	TRBJ2-1	NA	CASSPSNRRGNEQFF
TRBV12-3/TRBV12-4	TRBJ1-1	NA	CASSPTRTEAFF
TRBV12-3/TRBV12-4	TRBJ2-3	NA	CASRITDTQYF
TRBV5-1	TRBJ2-7	TRBD1	CASSSGQGAYEQYF
TRBV5-1	TRBJ2-7	TRBD1	CASSTTDRGYFHEQYF
TRBV14	TRBJ2-3	TRBD2	CASSQGLHRTDTQYF
TRBV3-1/TRBV3-2	TRBJ2-1	NA	CASSRESRGHEQFF
TRBV23-1	TRBJ1-5	NA	CASSTLSPLHQPQHF
TRBV12-2	TRBJ1-5	NA	CASRHPGLEPSNQPQHF
TRBV19	TRBJ2-3	NA	CASRPRGSADTQYF
TRBV24-1	TRBJ2-5	TRBD2	CATSDASGPRGGKETQYF
TRBV19	TRBJ2-3	TRBD1	CASSILPGQGPQTQYF
TRBV12-3/TRBV12-4	TRBJ2-7	NA	CASSQELRQYF
TRBV7-3	TRBJ1-2	NA	CASSSIPGVPFTF
TRBV7-9	TRBJ2-1	NA	CASSLATTSYNEQFF